Shown below are 23 T cell receptor beta chains from a single sample sequenced in a study of response to subunit inactivated influenza vaccine. TCRdb fed the RT-PCR reads into MiXCR, producing one record per CDR3 protein. Here the sample spans 710,000 or so distinct CDR3 sequences, about 15% being singletons. The sample was PBMCs from blood, taken 11 to 12 days after vaccination. These receptors all come from a man in his forties or fifties who received an inactivated influenza vaccine.

This chain connects TRBV5-5 to TRBJ2-1; possible D gene TRBD1, 6 bases. In germline, CDR1 is SGHKS, CDR2 YYEKEE (reference sequence). V lost 1 base to trimming and J lost 5 bases, with 10 bases between them. The CDR3 totals 14 residues. The CDR3 nucleotides are TGTGCCAGCAGCTTGACAGGGACCCACAATGAGCAGTTCTTC. As protein: CASSLTGTHNEQFF.

The V call is TRBV5-6, the J call TRBJ1-1; tentative D call: TRBD1 (6 bases). V shed 10 bases and J shed 1 base, with 14 bases lying between them. This CDR3 has 13 amino acids. Germline values: CDR1 SGHDT, CDR2 YYEEEE. Here the CDR3 DNA reads TGTGCCTCGGGGAAGGGACAGAACACTGAAGCTTTCTTT. Encoded protein: CASGKGQNTEAFF.

V and J are TRBV4-3 and TRBJ2-1; D possibly matches TRBD1 or TRBD2 (5 bases each). V was trimmed by 6 bases and J by 5 bases, leaving 14 bases between them. This CDR3 is built from 14 residues. From germline, CDR1 is LGHNA and CDR2 YSLEER. The DNA for the CDR3 is TGCGCCAGCAGTCGGGACGCGTGGAACAATGAGCAGTTCTTC. This encodes CASSRDAWNNEQFF.

The chain recombines TRBV14 with TRBJ2-1, with TRBD2 matching over 8 bases. Germline CDR1 is SGHDN and CDR2 is FVKESK. This CDR3 has 16 residues. J gave up 8 bases and V 1 base, and 10 bases lay outside the gene matches. The CDR3 coding sequence is TGTGCCAGCAGCCAAGGTCGGGGGGGCCTACTCCATGAGCAGTTCTTC. It translates to CASSQGRGGLLHEQFF.

This clonotype came up many times. V gene TRBV3-1 combines with J gene TRBJ2-7; TRBD1 might be the D (6 bases). The CDR3 runs to 16 residues. Germline V gene sequence: CDR1 LGHDT, CDR2 YNNKEL (reference sequence). Trimming took off 0 bases at V and 2 bases at J, with 14 bases between the two ends. DNA for the CDR3: TGTGCCAGCAGCCAAGAAGAGGGGGTTTTCACCTACGAGCAGTACTTC. This sequence encodes CASSQEEGVFTYEQYF.

The chain uses TRBV5-5 and TRBJ2-5; 14 bases agree with TRBD2. V gave up 4 bases and J gave up 4 bases; unmatched junction bases: 6. Per germline, CDR1 SGHKS and CDR2 YYEKEE (reference sequence). The CDR3 spans 16 residues. The chain's CDR3 is CASSNPGLAGAETQYF. The CDR3 DNA sequence: TGTGCCAGCAGCAACCCGGGACTAGCGGGAGCAGAGACCCAGTACTTC.

As DNA, the CDR3 is TGTGCCACCAGTGGCGTAGCGGGAGGCTCAGATACGCAGTATTTT. It specifies CATSGVAGGSDTQYF. V gene TRBV24-1 combines with J gene TRBJ2-3, with 10 positions matching TRBD2. The CDR3 extends over 15 amino acids. V trimming: 5 bases; J trimming: 4 bases; junction bases outside the gene matches: 5. Germline CDR1 and CDR2: KGHDR and SFDVKD.

This clonotype came up a few times. This sequence joins TRBV5-6 and TRBJ2-1; D is uncertain. Trimming took 4 bases from V and 4 from J, leaving 15 bases between them. The germline CDR1 and CDR2 sequences are SGHDT and YYEEEE. The CDR3 consists of 15 residues. The CDR3 DNA sequence: TGTGCCAGCAGCCAAGCAACGGACGATTACAATGAGCAGTTCTTC. Translating gives CASSQATDDYNEQFF.

This sequence joins TRBV9 and TRBJ1-4; D perhaps matches TRBD1 (5 bases). The ends were cut back, 3 bases at V and 4 bases at J, with 16 bases in the middle. Germline loops: CDR1 SGDLS, CDR2 YYNGEE. CDR3 length: 16 amino acids. CDR3 protein: CASSAFLGVGNEKLFF. In DNA, the CDR3 is TGTGCCAGCAGCGCCTTTTTAGGGGTCGGTAATGAAAAACTGTTTTTT. Combining the CDR3 with reference TRBV9 and TRBJ1-4 gives the whole variable domain DSGVTQTPKHLITATGQRVTLRCSPRSGDLSVYWYQQSLDQGLQFLIQYYNGEERAKGNILERFSAQQFPDLHSELNLSSLELGDSALYFCASSAFLGVGNEKLFFGSGTQLSVL.

This clonotype was counted at least ten times. The CDR3 reads CASSGQGTGELFF. CDR3 DNA sequence: TGTGCCAGCAGCGGACAGGGCACCGGGGAGCTGTTTTTT. The chain couples TRBV7-2 to TRBJ2-2; 8 bases line up with TRBD1. J lost 4 bases, V lost 5 bases, and 0 bases had no gene match. This CDR3 contains 13 residues. Per germline, CDR1 SGHTA and CDR2 FQGNSA. The full variable domain, in which reference TRBV7-2 and TRBJ2-2 provide the parts outside the CDR3, is GAGVSQSPSNKVTEKGKDVELRCDPISGHTALYWYRQSLGQGLEFLIYFQGNSAPDKSGLPSDRFSAERTGGSVSTLTIQRTQQEDSAVYLCASSGQGTGELFFGEGSRLTVL.

This clonotype was seen only a few times. The chain employs TRBV12-3 or TRBV12-4 and TRBJ2-2; 9 bases fit TRBD1. This CDR3 is 14 amino acids long. V gave up 6 bases and J gave up 7 bases; unmatched junction bases: 6. The CDR3: CASRGTGIVGELFF. DNA for the CDR3: TGTGCCAGCAGAGGGACAGGGATAGTCGGGGAGCTGTTTTTT.

This clonotype was detected only a few times. The chain is built from TRBV7-3 and TRBJ2-3; D unclear. The germline V and J ends were trimmed by 6 bases and 2 bases, with 9 bases remaining between them. Germline CDR1 reads SGHTA; CDR2 reads FQGTGA. The CDR3 totals 13 residues. CDR3 bases: TGTGCCAGCAGGGTGGCGGCCACAGATACGCAGTATTTT. Translating it yields CASRVAATDTQYF.

The CDR3 reads CASSQGDLSTDTQYF. The CDR3 DNA reads as TGCGCCAGCAGCCAAGGGGACCTTAGCACAGATACGCAGTATTTT. This chain connects TRBV4-3 to TRBJ2-3, with D perhaps being TRBD1 or TRBD2 (5 bases each). This CDR3 is 15 amino acids long. Trimming took off 1 base at V and 0 bases at J, with 8 bases between the two ends. The germline gives CDR1 LGHNA, CDR2 YSLEER.

This clonotype appeared a few times. The rearrangement uses TRBV11-2 and TRBJ2-7; D call uncertain. The CDR3 has 13 residues. V lost 3 bases and J lost 3, with 9 bases in between. Germline V lookup: CDR1 SGHAT, CDR2 FQNNGV. CDR3: CASSLGWRYEQYF. CDR3 bases: TGTGCCAGCAGCTTGGGATGGCGCTACGAGCAGTACTTC.

There are a few counts of this clonotype. The chain joins TRBV4-3 to TRBJ2-7, with D possibly being TRBD1 (5 bases). The germline V gene encodes CDR1 LGHNA and CDR2 YSLEER. CDR3 size: 15 residues. V lost 1 base and J 2 bases, leaving 12 bases between the germline ends. The CDR3 DNA reads TGCGCCAGCAGCCAAGGGGTCAGGGAAACCTACGAGCAGTACTTC. It specifies CASSQGVRETYEQYF.

This clonotype was observed many times. The chain recombines TRBV9 with TRBJ2-2; tentative D call: TRBD2 (6 bases). Looked up from germline, CDR1 is SGDLS and CDR2 is YYNGEE. CDR3 length equals 12 residues. With 7 bases removed from V and 3 bases from J, the gap between germline ends came to 7 bases. The DNA of the CDR3 is TGTGCCAGCCGGGGGTACACCGGGGAGCTGTTTTTT. This codes for CASRGYTGELFF.

CDR3 in amino acids: CASSPDRDTLTYEQYF. Written as DNA, the CDR3 is TGTGCCAGCAGTCCTGATCGGGACACATTAACCTACGAGCAGTACTTC. The chain has TRBV27 and TRBJ2-7, with D perhaps matching TRBD1 (6 bases). The V gene lost 5 bases and the J gene lost 2 bases, with 19 bases spanning the gap. The CDR3 extends over 16 amino acids. In germline, CDR1 is MNHEY, CDR2 SMNVEV (reference sequence).

The gene calls are TRBV6-1 and TRBJ1-2; D is ambiguous. The V and J ends lost 8 bases and 2 bases respectively, with 12 bases between them. Per the germline V gene, CDR1 is MNHNS and CDR2 is SASEGT. The CDR3 is 13 residues long. In DNA form, the CDR3 reads TGTGCCAGCGCCGTGGGAGCCAACTATGGCTACACCTTC. This encodes CASAVGANYGYTF.

The J gene is TRBJ1-5, the V gene TRBV24-1; tentatively, D is TRBD1 (5 bases). Trimming pared 3 bases from V and 7 bases from J, leaving 9 bases between. The CDR3 totals 13 residues. Germline loops: CDR1 KGHDR, CDR2 SFDVKD. The DNA of the CDR3 is TGTGCCACCAGTGATGTCAGGGAACAGCCCCAGCATTTT. Encoded protein: CATSDVREQPQHF.

This clonotype was found many times. The chain links TRBV5-1 to TRBJ2-1, with a possible D match to TRBD1 (8 bases). V was clipped by 1 base and J by 7 bases, with 33 bases between them. The CDR3 spans 21 residues. The V gene's germline CDR1 is SGHRS and CDR2 YFSETQ. DNA for the CDR3: TGCGCCAGCAGCTTGTCCTCCTTGACAGGGGACGGGGAGGGCCGTCTGAATGAGCAGTTCTTC. Protein: CASSLSSLTGDGEGRLNEQFF.

This clonotype has just a few counts. This rearrangement joins TRBV5-1 to TRBJ2-7; D perhaps matches TRBD1 (5 bases). Looked up from germline, CDR1 is SGHRS and CDR2 is YFSETQ. The CDR3 has 14 amino acids. The V end lost 5 bases, the J end lost 3 bases, and 15 bases lay between the germline ends. CDR3 bases: TGCGCCAGCAGGGAGCAGGTAGGGGTCTACGAGCAGTACTTC. Amino acid sequence: CASREQVGVYEQYF. The whole variable domain, remainder taken from reference TRBV5-1 and TRBJ2-7, is KAGVTQTPRYLIKTRGQQVTLSCSPISGHRSVSWYQQTPGQGLQFLFEYFSETQRNKGNFPGRFSGRQFSNSRSEMNVSTLELGDSALYLCASREQVGVYEQYFGPGTRLTVT.

In this sample, this clonotype turned up a few times. The CDR3 is CASSPQLQSTDTQYF. The CDR3 nucleotides read TGTGCCAGCAGCCCTCAATTACAGAGCACAGATACGCAGTATTTT. The chain is built from TRBV7-7 and TRBJ2-3; D not resolved. The CDR3 has 15 residues. Germline values: CDR1 SSHAT, CDR2 FNYEAQ (reference sequence). V lost 5 bases to trimming and J lost 0 bases, with 12 bases between them.

This clonotype was seen more than once but under ten times. The J gene is TRBJ1-2, the V gene TRBV6-2 or TRBV6-3, with D maybe TRBD1 (5 bases). This CDR3 region has 12 residues. Germline V lookup: CDR1 MNHEY, CDR2 SVGEGT. V was cut by 5 bases and J by 6 bases, with 10 bases left in between. The CDR3 coding sequence is TGTGCCAGCAGTGATCAGGGCGATGGCTACACCTTC. It translates to CASSDQGDGYTF.